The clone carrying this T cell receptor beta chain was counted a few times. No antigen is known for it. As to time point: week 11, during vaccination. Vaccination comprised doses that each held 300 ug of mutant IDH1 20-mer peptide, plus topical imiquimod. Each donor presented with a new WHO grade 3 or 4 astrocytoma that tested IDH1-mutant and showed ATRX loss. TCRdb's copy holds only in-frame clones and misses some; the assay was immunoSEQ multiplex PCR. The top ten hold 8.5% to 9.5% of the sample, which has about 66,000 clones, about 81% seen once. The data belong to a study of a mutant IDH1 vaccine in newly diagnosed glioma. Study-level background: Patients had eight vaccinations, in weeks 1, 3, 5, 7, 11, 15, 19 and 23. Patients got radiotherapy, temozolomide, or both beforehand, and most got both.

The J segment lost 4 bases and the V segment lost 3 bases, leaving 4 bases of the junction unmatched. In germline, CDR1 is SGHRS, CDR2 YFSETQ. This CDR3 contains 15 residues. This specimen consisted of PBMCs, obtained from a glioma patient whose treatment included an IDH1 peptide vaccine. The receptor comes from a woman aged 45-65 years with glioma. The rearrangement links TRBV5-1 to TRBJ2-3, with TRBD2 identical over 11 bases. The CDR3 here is CASSYSGGDPDTQYF. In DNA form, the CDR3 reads TGCGCCAGCAGCTATAGCGGGGGGGACCCAGATACGCAGTATTTT.